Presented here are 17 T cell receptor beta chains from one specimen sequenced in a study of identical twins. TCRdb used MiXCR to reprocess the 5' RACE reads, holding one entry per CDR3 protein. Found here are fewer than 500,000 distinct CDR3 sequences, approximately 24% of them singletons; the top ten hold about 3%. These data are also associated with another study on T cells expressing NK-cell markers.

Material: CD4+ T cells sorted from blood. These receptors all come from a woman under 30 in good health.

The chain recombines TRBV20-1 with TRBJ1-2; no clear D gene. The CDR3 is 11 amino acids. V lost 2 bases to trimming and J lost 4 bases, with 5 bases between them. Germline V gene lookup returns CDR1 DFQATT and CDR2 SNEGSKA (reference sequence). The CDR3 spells CSARLPYGYTF. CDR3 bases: TGCAGTGCTAGACTGCCCTATGGCTACACCTTC.

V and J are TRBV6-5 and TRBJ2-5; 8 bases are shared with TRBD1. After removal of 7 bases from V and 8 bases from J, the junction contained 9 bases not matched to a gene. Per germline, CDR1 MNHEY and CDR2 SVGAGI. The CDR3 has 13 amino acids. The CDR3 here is CASTSEGQGTQYF. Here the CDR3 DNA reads TGTGCCAGCACTTCCGAAGGACAGGGTACCCAGTACTTC.

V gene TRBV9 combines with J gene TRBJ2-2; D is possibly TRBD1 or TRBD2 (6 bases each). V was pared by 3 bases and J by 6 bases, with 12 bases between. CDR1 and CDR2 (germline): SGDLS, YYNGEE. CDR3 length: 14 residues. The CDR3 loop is CASSEGGQPGELFF. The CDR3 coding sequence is TGTGCCAGCAGCGAGGGGGGACAACCCGGGGAGCTGTTTTTT.

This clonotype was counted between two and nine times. The CDR3 loop is CASSESTGEQYF. CDR3 DNA: TGCGCCAGCAGTGAGTCGACGGGAGAGCAGTACTTC. The V gene is TRBV10-1, the J gene TRBJ2-7; D is possibly TRBD2 (5 bases). CDR3 length equals 12 residues. Germline loops: CDR1 WNHNN, CDR2 SYGVQD (reference sequence). V lost 0 bases, J lost 7 bases, and 7 bases lay in between.

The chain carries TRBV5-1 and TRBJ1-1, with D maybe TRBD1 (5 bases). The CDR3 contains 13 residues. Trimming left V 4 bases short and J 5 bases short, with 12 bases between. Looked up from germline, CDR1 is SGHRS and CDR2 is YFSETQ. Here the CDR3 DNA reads TGCGCCAGCAGCCCGTGGGGCAGTACTGAAGCTTTCTTT. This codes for CASSPWGSTEAFF.

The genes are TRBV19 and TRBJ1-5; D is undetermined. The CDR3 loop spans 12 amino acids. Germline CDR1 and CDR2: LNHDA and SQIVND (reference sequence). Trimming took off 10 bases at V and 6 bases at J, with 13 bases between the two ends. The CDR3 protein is CATRDPLQPQHF. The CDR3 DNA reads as TGTGCCACCAGAGACCCTCTTCAGCCCCAGCATTTT.

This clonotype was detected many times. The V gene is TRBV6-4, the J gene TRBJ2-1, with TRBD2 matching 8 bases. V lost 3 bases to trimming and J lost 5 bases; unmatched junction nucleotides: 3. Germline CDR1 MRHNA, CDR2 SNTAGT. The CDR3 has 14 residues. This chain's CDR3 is CASSEGLENNEQFF. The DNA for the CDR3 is TGTGCCAGCAGTGAGGGACTAGAAAACAATGAGCAGTTCTTC.

The CDR3 here is CASSPGIRAQETQYF. Here the CDR3 DNA reads TGTGCCAGCAGTCCCGGTATTCGCGCGCAAGAGACCCAGTACTTC. The genes are TRBV12-3 or TRBV12-4 and TRBJ2-5; no clear D gene. There are 15 residues in the CDR3. The V gene lost 5 bases and the J gene lost 2 bases, with 15 bases spanning the gap.

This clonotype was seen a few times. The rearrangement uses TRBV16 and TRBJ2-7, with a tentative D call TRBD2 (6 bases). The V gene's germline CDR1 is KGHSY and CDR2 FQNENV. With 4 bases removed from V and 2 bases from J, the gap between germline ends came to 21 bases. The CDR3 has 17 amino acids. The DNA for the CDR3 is TGTGCCAGCAGCCCGGCACTTTACGGCGGGACGCCCTACGAGCAGTACTTC. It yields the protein CASSPALYGGTPYEQYF.

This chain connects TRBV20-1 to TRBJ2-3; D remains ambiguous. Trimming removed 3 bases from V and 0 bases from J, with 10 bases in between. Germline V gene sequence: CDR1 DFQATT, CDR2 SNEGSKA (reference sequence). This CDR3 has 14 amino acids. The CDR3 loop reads CSARYLSSTDTQYF. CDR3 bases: TGCAGTGCTAGGTACTTATCTAGCACAGATACGCAGTATTTT.

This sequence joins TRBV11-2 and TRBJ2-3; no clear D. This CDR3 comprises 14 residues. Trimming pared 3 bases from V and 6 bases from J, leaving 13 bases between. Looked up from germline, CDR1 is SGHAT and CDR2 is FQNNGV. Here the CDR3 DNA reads TGTGCCAGCAGCTTCGATAGTATCGTCGATACGCAGTATTTT. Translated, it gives CASSFDSIVDTQYF.

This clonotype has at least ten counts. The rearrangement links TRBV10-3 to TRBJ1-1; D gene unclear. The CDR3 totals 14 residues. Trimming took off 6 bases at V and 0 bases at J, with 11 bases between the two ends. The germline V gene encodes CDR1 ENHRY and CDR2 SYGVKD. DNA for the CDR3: TGTGCCATCAGGGCCCCGGAACTGAACACTGAAGCTTTCTTT. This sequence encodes CAIRAPELNTEAFF.

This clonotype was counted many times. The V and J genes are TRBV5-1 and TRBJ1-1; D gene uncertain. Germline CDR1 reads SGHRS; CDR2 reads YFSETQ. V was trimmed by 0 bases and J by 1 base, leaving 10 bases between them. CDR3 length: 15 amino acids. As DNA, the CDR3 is TGCGCCAGCAGCTTGGTTCCGGTTTCGAACACTGAAGCTTTCTTT. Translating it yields CASSLVPVSNTEAFF.

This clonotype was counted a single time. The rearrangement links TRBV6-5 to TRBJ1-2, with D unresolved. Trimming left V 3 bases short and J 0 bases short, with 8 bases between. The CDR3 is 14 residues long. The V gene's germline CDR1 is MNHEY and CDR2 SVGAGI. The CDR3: CASSYLGTNYGYTF. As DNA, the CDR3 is TGTGCCAGCAGTTATTTGGGAACTAACTATGGCTACACCTTC.

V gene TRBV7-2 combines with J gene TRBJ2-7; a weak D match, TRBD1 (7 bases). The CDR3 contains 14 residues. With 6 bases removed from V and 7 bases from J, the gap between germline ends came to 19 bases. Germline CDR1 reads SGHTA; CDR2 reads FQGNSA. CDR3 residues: CASRPTGDSGEQYF. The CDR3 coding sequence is TGTGCCAGCAGACCTACTGGGGACAGCGGGGAGCAGTACTTC.

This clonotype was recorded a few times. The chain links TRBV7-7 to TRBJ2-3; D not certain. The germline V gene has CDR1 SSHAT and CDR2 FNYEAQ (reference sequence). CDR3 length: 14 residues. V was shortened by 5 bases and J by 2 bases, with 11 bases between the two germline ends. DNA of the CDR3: TGTGCCAGCAGCCTCGGGCCCAACACAGATACGCAGTATTTT. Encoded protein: CASSLGPNTDTQYF.

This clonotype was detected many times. In DNA, the CDR3 is TGTGCCAGCAGTGACCGTACTAGCAATCAGCCCCAGCATTTT. As protein: CASSDRTSNQPQHF. The chain has TRBV2 and TRBJ1-5; no clear D gene. From germline, CDR1 is SNHLY and CDR2 FYNNEI. The CDR3 spans 14 residues. Trimming took off 3 bases at V and 0 bases at J, with 6 bases between the two ends.